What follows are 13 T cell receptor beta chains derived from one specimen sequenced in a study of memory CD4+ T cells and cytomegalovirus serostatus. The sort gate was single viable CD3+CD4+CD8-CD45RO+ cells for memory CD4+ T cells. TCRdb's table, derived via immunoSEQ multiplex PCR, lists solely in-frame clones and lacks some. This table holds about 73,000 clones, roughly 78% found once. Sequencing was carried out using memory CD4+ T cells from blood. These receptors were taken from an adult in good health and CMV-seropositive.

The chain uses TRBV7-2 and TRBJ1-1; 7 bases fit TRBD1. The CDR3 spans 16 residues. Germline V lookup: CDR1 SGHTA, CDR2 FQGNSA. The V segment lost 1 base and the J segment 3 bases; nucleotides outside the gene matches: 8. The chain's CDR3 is CASSLGWPQGDTEAFF. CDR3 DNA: TGTGCCAGCAGCTTAGGATGGCCCCAGGGGGACACTGAAGCTTTCTTT.

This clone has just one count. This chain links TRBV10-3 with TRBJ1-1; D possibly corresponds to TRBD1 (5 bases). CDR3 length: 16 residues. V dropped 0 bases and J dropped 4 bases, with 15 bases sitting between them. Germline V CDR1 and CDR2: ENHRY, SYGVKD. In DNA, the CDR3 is TGTGCCATCAGTGAGTCACTCGGGGGGTCAGGCACTGAAGCTTTCTTT. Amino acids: CAISESLGGSGTEAFF.

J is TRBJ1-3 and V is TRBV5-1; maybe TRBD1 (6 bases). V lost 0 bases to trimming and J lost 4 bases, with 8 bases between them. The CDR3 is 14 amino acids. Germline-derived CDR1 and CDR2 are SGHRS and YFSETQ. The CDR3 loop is CASSLAGTGNTIYF. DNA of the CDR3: TGCGCCAGCAGCTTGGCAGGGACAGGAAACACCATATATTTT. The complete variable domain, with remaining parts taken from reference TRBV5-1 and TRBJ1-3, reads KAGVTQTPRYLIKTRGQQVTLSCSPISGHRSVSWYQQTPGQGLQFLFEYFSETQRNKGNFPGRFSGRQFSNSRSEMNVSTLELGDSALYLCASSLAGTGNTIYFGEGSWLTVV.

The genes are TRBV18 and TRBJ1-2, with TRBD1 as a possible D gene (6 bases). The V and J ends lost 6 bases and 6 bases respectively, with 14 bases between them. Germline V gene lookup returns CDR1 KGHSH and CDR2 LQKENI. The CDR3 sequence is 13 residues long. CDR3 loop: CASSISGVDGYTF. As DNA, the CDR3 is TGTGCCAGCTCGATATCAGGGGTTGATGGCTACACCTTC. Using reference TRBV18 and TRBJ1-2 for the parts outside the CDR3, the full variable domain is NAGVMQNPRHLVRRRGQEARLRCSPMKGHSHVYWYRQLPEEGLKFMVYLQKENIIDESGMPKERFSAEFPKEGPSILRIQQVVRGDSAAYFCASSISGVDGYTFGSGTRLTVV.

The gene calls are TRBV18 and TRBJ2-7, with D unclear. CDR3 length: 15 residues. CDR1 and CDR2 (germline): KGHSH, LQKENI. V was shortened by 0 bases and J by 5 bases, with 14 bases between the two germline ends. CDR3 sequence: CASSPPSRGKDEQYF. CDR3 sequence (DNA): TGTGCCAGCTCACCACCGTCACGCGGCAAAGACGAGCAGTACTTC.

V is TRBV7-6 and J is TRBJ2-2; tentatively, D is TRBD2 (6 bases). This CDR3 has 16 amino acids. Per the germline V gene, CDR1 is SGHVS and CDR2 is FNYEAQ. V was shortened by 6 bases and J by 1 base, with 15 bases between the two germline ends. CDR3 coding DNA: TGTGCCAGCAGAAAAAATCGGGGAGGGAACACCGGGGAGCTGTTTTTT. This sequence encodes CASRKNRGGNTGELFF.

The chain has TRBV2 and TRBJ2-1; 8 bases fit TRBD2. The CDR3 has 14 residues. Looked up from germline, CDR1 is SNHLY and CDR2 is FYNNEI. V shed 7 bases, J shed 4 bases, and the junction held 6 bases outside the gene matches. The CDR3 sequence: CASMGRGGYNEQFF. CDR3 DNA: TGTGCCAGCATGGGTCGGGGGGGATACAATGAGCAGTTCTTC.

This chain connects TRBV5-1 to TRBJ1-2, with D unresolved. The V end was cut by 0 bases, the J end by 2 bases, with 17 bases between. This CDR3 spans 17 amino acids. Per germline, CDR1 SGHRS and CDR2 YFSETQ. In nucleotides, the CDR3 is TGCGCCAGCAGCTTGGGCTTTACAGTACTGAGGAACTATGGCTACACCTTC. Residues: CASSLGFTVLRNYGYTF.

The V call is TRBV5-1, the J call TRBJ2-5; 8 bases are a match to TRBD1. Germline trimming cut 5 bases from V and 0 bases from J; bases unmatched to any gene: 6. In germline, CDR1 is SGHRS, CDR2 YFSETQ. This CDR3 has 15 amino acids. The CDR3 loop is CASRPGTGDQETQYF. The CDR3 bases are TGCGCCAGCAGGCCCGGGACAGGCGACCAAGAGACCCAGTACTTC.

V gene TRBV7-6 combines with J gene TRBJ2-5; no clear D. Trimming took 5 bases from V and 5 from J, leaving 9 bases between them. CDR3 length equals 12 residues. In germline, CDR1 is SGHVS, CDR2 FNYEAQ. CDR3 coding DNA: TGTGCCAGCAGCCCCGTTGGTGAGACCCAGTACTTC. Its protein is CASSPVGETQYF.

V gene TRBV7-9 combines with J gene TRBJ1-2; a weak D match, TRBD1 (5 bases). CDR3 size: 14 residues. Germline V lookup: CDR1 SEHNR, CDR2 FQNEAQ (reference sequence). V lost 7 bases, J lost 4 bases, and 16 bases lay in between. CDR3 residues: CASNVGGAGYGYTF. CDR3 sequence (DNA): TGTGCCAGCAATGTAGGAGGGGCGGGCTATGGCTACACCTTC.

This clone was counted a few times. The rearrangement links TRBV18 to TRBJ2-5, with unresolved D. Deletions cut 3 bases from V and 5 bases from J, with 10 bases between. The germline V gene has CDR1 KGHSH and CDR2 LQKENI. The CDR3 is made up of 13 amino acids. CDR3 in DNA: TGTGCCAGCTCACCCGAAGGATCTGAGACCCAGTACTTC. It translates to CASSPEGSETQYF.

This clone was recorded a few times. The CDR3 loop reads CASSPGLAGRWYF. CDR3 sequence (DNA): TGCGCCAGCAGCCCTGGACTAGCGGGCCGCTGGTATTTT. V usage is TRBV10-1 and J usage is TRBJ2-3; 11 bases match TRBD2. The CDR3 runs to 13 residues. The germline V gene has CDR1 WNHNN and CDR2 SYGVQD (reference sequence). V trimming: 6 bases; J trimming: 14 bases; junction bases outside the gene matches: 10.